This is a list of T cell receptor beta chains from one sample in a study of tumor-infiltrating lymphocytes in primary liver carcinoma. One entry per CDR3 protein, called by TCRdb with MiXCR from the multiplex PCR reads. The sample gives some 180,000 distinct CDR3 sequences, about 55% of which show up once; around three quarters is in the top ten. Sequencing input: peripheral blood. The origin of the receptors is a man aged 35 to 55 with primary liver carcinoma and hepatitis B virus infection. Each CDR3 is given with its conserved first and last residue.

>TRBJ2-3|TRBV14
CASSRTPGQGTDTQYF
>TRBJ2-5|TRBV11-2
CASSLSLSPQETQYF
>TRBJ2-7|TRBV6-1
CASSESSGSSYEQYF
>TRBJ2-1|TRBV11-2
CASSSDIGLAMGEQFF
>TRBJ1-5|TRBV28
CASSLGRVENQPQHF
>TRBJ2-5|TRBV6-5
CASSYLRTGGETQYF
>TRBJ2-7|TRBV11-2
CASSTGAGSYEQYF
>TRBJ2-7|TRBV12-3/TRBV12-4
CASRLSADASYEQYF
>TRBJ2-7|TRBV6-1
CASRRNRAPYEQYF
>TRBJ2-1|TRBV5-4
CASSRKTSGNEQFF
>TRBJ2-1|TRBV5-6
CASSLPGLAGSAGDEQFF
>TRBJ2-2|TRBV19
CATGTGGTGELFF
>TRBJ2-3|TRBV10-3
CAISEGSTDTQCF
>TRBJ1-5|TRBV12-3/TRBV12-4
CASSLPISNQPQHF
>TRBJ1-2|TRBV12-3/TRBV12-4
CAISLAGVDGYTF
>TRBJ2-1|TRBV6-4
CASSETSGSYNEQFF
>TRBJ1-2|TRBV29-1
CSVDWDGGYTF
>TRBJ2-1|TRBV10-1
CASARTGGNEQFF
>TRBJ2-7|TRBV6-2/TRBV6-3
CASSYSQGSDEQYF
>TRBJ1-3|TRBV11-2
CASSLEASSGNTIYF
>TRBJ2-7|TRBV11-2
CASTLGGEDYRLEQYF
>TRBJ2-4|TRBV7-9
CASCFDVAENIQYF
>TRBJ2-3|TRBV10-2
CASSFLAVPSTDTQYF
>TRBJ2-2|TRBV10-2
CASREKRELFF
>TRBJ2-6|TRBV4-2
CASSQDRLSGADVLTF
>TRBJ2-3|TRBV6-6
CASSYLLAGKTDTQYF
>TRBJ2-2|TRBV4-2
CASSQDGPGGPGELFF
>TRBJ2-7|TRBV13
CASSLSPGLNYEQYF
>TRBJ1-1|TRBV6-1
CAISVTDGGHTEAFF
>TRBJ2-5|TRBV6-2/TRBV6-3
CASSSLGQGIETQYF
>TRBJ2-3|TRBV29-1
CSVEGAPGIADTQYF
>TRBJ2-7|TRBV11-2
CASTRQGAYEQCF
>TRBJ1-5|TRBV6-2/TRBV6-3
CASSYDGNQPQHF
>TRBJ2-3|TRBV11-2
CASSPPTPRGDTQYF
>TRBJ2-7|TRBV29-1
CSTSKWREGYYEQYF